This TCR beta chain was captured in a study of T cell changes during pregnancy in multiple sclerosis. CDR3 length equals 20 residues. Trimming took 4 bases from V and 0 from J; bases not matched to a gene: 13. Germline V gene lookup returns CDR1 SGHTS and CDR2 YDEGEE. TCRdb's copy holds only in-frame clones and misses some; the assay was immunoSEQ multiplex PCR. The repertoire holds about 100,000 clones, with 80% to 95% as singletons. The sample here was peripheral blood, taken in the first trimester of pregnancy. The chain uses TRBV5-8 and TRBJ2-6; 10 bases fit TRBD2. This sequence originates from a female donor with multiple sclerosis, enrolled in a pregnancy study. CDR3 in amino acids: CASSPEGLAGVSSGANVLTF. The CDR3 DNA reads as TGTGCCAGCAGCCCCGAGGGGCTAGCGGGAGTAAGCTCTGGGGCCAACGTCCTGACTTTC.